Below, 12 T cell receptor beta chains from the same sample are listed, as sequenced in a study of OX40 agonist ivuxolimab in advanced cancers. The method behind the library was the immunoSEQ multiplex PCR assay. This immuneACCESS table, as held by TCRdb, lists in-frame sequences with V and J called but not all clones. Of the missing ones, under half trace to an unresolved V gene in checked studies; the others have no known cause. This sample lists roughly 18,000 clones; roughly 72% were detected once. The ten largest clones represent about 24% of the sample. Sample: CD4+ or CD8+ T cells sorted from blood, taken in a trial of the OX40 agonist ivuxolimab. The receptors originated from an adult with an advanced solid tumor such as melanoma, head and neck, liver or kidney cancer.

The rearrangement joins TRBV5-8 to TRBJ2-7; D is ambiguous. Per germline, CDR1 SGHTS and CDR2 YDEGEE. V lost 1 base to trimming and J lost 6 bases, with 17 bases between them. This CDR3 spans 15 amino acids. The CDR3 spells CASSLSGHVGLEQYF. The CDR3, as DNA: TGTGCCAGCAGCTTGTCAGGTCACGTCGGCCTCGAGCAGTACTTC.

The chain carries TRBV4-3 and TRBJ1-6, with no clear D. Germline V lookup: CDR1 LGHNA, CDR2 YSLEER. The ends were cut back, 0 bases at V and 4 bases at J, with 7 bases in the middle. The CDR3 is 15 residues long. CDR3 in amino acids: CASSQDPGYNSPLHF. The CDR3 nucleotides are TGCGCCAGCAGCCAAGACCCTGGGTATAATTCACCCCTCCACTTT.

A single count supports this clone. The chain employs TRBV7-9 and TRBJ2-3, with D hard to call. Per the germline V gene, CDR1 is SEHNR and CDR2 is FQNEAQ (reference sequence). The CDR3 has 13 amino acids. V was cut by 1 base and J by 5 bases, with 7 bases left in between. The CDR3 DNA reads as TGTGCCAGCAGCTTAGTCTTGGAAGATACGCAGTATTTT. This sequence encodes CASSLVLEDTQYF. The variable domain in full, with the rest retrieved from reference TRBV7-9 and TRBJ2-3, is DTGVSQNPRHKITKRGQNVTFRCDPISEHNRLYWYRQTLGQGPEFLTYFQNEAQLEKSRLLSDRFSAERPKGSFSTLEIQRTEQGDSAMYLCASSLVLEDTQYFGPGTRLTVL.

A single count supports this clone. This chain connects TRBV19 to TRBJ2-1, with 9 bases lining up with TRBD2. V lost 5 bases and J lost 8; bases outside the gene matches: 7. The CDR3 length is 14 residues. CDR1 is LNHDA and CDR2 is SQIVND in the germline V gene (reference sequence). The CDR3 here is CASSSERGDHEQFF. The DNA for the CDR3 is TGTGCCAGTAGTTCCGAGCGGGGGGATCATGAGCAGTTCTTC.

The rearrangement joins TRBV2 to TRBJ1-2; D is undetermined. Trimming pared 8 bases from V and 8 bases from J, leaving 21 bases between. Per germline, CDR1 SNHLY and CDR2 FYNNEI. The CDR3 covers 14 residues. This CDR3 is CASGLTKAGPGYTF. CDR3 DNA sequence: TGTGCCAGCGGCCTAACCAAGGCGGGTCCCGGCTACACCTTC.

Sample share makes this clone medium-sized. The chain couples TRBV28 to TRBJ1-5, with 10 positions matching TRBD1. CDR1 and CDR2 from the germline V gene are MDHEN and SYDVKM. CDR3 size: 15 residues. Trimming removed 6 bases from V and 7 bases from J; junction bases left unmatched: 9. The CDR3 coding sequence is TGTGCCAGCAGATCGGGGACAGGGGTACGGCAGCCCCAGCATTTT. This gives the protein CASRSGTGVRQPQHF.

This rearrangement joins TRBV7-2 to TRBJ2-7; 8 bases align to TRBD1. The CDR3 has 18 amino acids. Germline values: CDR1 SGHTA, CDR2 FQGNSA. V trimming: 1 base; J trimming: 0 bases; junction bases outside the gene matches: 11. The CDR3 bases are TGTGCCAGCAGCTTAGGGCCCGCAAGACAGGGGAGCTCCTACGAGCAGTACTTC. Its translation is CASSLGPARQGSSYEQYF. Using reference TRBV7-2 and TRBJ2-7 for the parts outside the CDR3, the full variable domain is GAGVSQSPSNKVTEKGKDVELRCDPISGHTALYWYRQSLGQGLEFLIYFQGNSAPDKSGLPSDRFSAERTGGSVSTLTIQRTQQEDSAVYLCASSLGPARQGSSYEQYFGPGTRLTVT.

The rearrangement links TRBV5-1 to TRBJ2-1; the D gene could be TRBD1 or TRBD2 (5 bases each). The V end was cut by 3 bases, the J end by 3 bases, with 13 bases between. Germline CDR1 and CDR2: SGHRS and YFSETQ. The CDR3 loop spans 15 amino acids. CDR3 amino acids: CASSYRSEVYNEQFF. As DNA, the CDR3 is TGCGCCAGCAGCTACAGGTCGGAGGTCTACAATGAGCAGTTCTTC.

This clone occurred a few times. The chain carries TRBV30 and TRBJ1-3; D is undetermined. V shed 7 bases and J shed 0 bases, with 13 bases lying between them. Germline V gene data show CDR1 as GTSNPN and CDR2 as SVGIG (reference sequence). The CDR3 consists of 14 residues. The CDR3: CAYMDWGSGNTIYF. The CDR3 coding sequence is TGTGCCTACATGGACTGGGGCTCTGGAAACACCATATATTTT.

This clone ranks as medium-sized. The chain uses TRBV7-9 and TRBJ1-4; no definite D call. The V gene lost 5 bases and the J gene lost 6 bases, with 10 bases spanning the gap. The CDR3 loop spans 13 amino acids. Looked up from germline, CDR1 is SEHNR and CDR2 is FQNEAQ (reference sequence). CDR3 amino acids: CASSPRLDEKLFF. Written as DNA, the CDR3 is TGTGCCAGCAGCCCCCGGTTGGATGAAAAACTGTTTTTT. The full variable domain, rest sourced from reference TRBV7-9 and TRBJ1-4, is DTGVSQNPRHKITKRGQNVTFRCDPISEHNRLYWYRQTLGQGPEFLTYFQNEAQLEKSRLLSDRFSAERPKGSFSTLEIQRTEQGDSAMYLCASSPRLDEKLFFGSGTQLSVL.

The rearrangement joins TRBV29-1 to TRBJ2-3; D not resolved. CDR3 length: 15 amino acids. Germline CDR1 and CDR2: SQVTM and ANQGSEA. The V and J ends lost 4 bases and 2 bases respectively, with 16 bases between them. The CDR3 reads CSVVLAIQYTDTQYF. The DNA for the CDR3 is TGCAGCGTTGTTTTGGCTATTCAATACACAGATACGCAGTATTTT.

The chain recombines TRBV6-1 with TRBJ1-1; D unclear. V lost 5 bases and J 6 bases, leaving 7 bases between the germline ends. CDR3 length: 11 amino acids. Germline CDR1 MNHNS, CDR2 SASEGT. The CDR3 DNA reads as TGTGCCAGCAGTTATGCCGCTGAAGCTTTCTTT. It codes for CASSYAAEAFF.